The 14 T cell receptor beta chains below were found in one sample sequenced in a study of T-cell reconstitution after alpha-beta-depleted transplantation in children. Study results and caveats: After one year, T-cell counts and TCRbeta diversity mostly came from new T cells.

Preparing the TCRbeta library involved the use of unique molecular identifiers. One entry per CDR3 protein, called by TCRdb with MiXCR from the PCR reads. The sample contains hundreds of thousands of distinct CDR3 sequences, 6% to 10% of which appear only once. Antigens for these TCRs are unknown. This material consisted of peripheral blood, taken 360 days after TCRalphabeta/CD19-depleted stem cell transplant. These receptors were taken from a female patient younger than 10 who had a stem cell transplant for Fanconi anemia, so the T cells may come from the graft donor.

This clonotype occurred a few times. The V and J genes are TRBV5-1 and TRBJ2-3; 7 nucleotides line up with TRBD2. Germline CDR1 and CDR2: SGHRS and YFSETQ. V dropped 2 bases and J dropped 2; count of bases not matched to a gene: 5. This CDR3 region has 15 residues. For the CDR3, the DNA is TGCGCCAGCAGCTTCTGGGGGGGACCCACAGATACGCAGTATTTT. Translation gives CASSFWGGPTDTQYF. Filled out from reference TRBV5-1 and TRBJ2-3, the complete variable domain reads KAGVTQTPRYLIKTRGQQVTLSCSPISGHRSVSWYQQTPGQGLQFLFEYFSETQRNKGNFPGRFSGRQFSNSRSEMNVSTLELGDSALYLCASSFWGGPTDTQYFGPGTRLTVL.

This clonotype was found many times. The V call is TRBV20-1, the J call TRBJ2-3; 12 bases agree with TRBD2. There are 14 residues in the CDR3. The V and J ends lost 7 bases and 4 bases, in that order; junction bases with no gene match: 6. Germline values: CDR1 DFQATT, CDR2 SNEGSKA (reference sequence). CDR3 in DNA: TGCAGTGGTACGACTAGCGGGGGACCAGATACGCAGTATTTT. Its protein is CSGTTSGGPDTQYF.

At least ten counts were recorded for this clonotype. V gene TRBV3-1 combines with J gene TRBJ1-6, with D unresolved. The CDR3 totals 12 residues. V was pared by 1 base and J by 7 bases, with 2 bases between. The germline V gene has CDR1 LGHDT and CDR2 YNNKEL (reference sequence). Here the CDR3 reads CASSQGNSPLHF. CDR3 in DNA: TGTGCCAGCAGCCAAGGAAATTCACCCCTCCACTTT.

This clonotype has a count of ten or more. The DNA for the CDR3 is TGCGCCAGCAGCTTGGTCGCGGGACAACTCGAGCAGTACTTC. It yields the protein CASSLVAGQLEQYF. The rearrangement links TRBV5-1 to TRBJ2-7; D is perhaps TRBD1 or TRBD2 (6 bases each). The CDR3 runs 14 residues. Trimming stripped 0 bases from V and 6 bases from J, with 13 bases between. Germline CDR1 reads SGHRS; CDR2 reads YFSETQ.

This clonotype was observed many times. V gene TRBV9 combines with J gene TRBJ2-1, with TRBD1 matching 12 bases. V lost 10 bases, J lost 6 bases, and 8 bases stayed unmatched. The CDR3 runs 14 residues. The germline V gene encodes CDR1 SGDLS and CDR2 YYNGEE. The CDR3 here is CASSGTGGFNEQFF. Written as DNA, the CDR3 is TGTGCCTCTTCCGGGACAGGGGGCTTCAATGAGCAGTTCTTC.

With regard to this clonotype: This may be a read error: a much more frequent sequence differs by one nucleotide. The chain couples TRBV12-3 or TRBV12-4 to TRBJ2-7, with D unresolved. The CDR3 sequence is 11 residues long. In DNA form, the CDR3 reads TGTTCCAGCAGTATTAGCTACGAGCAGTACTTC. Its protein is CSSSISYEQYF.

The chain employs TRBV10-3 and TRBJ2-7, with 12 bases aligning to TRBD1. This CDR3 has 13 amino acids. J lost 6 bases, V lost 6 bases, and 3 bases had no gene match. Germline values: CDR1 ENHRY, CDR2 SYGVKD. CDR3 bases: TGTGCCATCAGGGGGGACAGGGGGCTCGAGCAGTACTTC. Protein product: CAIRGDRGLEQYF.

Only one count was recorded for this clonotype. This rearrangement joins TRBV14 to TRBJ2-1; D not certain. The germline V gene has CDR1 SGHDN and CDR2 FVKESK. V was trimmed by 4 bases and J by 9 bases, leaving 10 bases between them. The CDR3 length is 12 residues. CDR3 sequence (DNA): TGTGCCAGCAGCCGCCATAGGCTTGAGCAGTTCTTC. As protein: CASSRHRLEQFF.

There are a few counts of this clonotype. This chain connects TRBV2 to TRBJ1-1, with D perhaps TRBD1 (6 bases). Trimming cost V 4 bases and J 11 bases, with 17 bases left between them. CDR1 SNHLY and CDR2 FYNNEI come from the germline V gene. The CDR3 covers 13 residues. The CDR3 region is CASSAIQAGQAFF. The CDR3 DNA sequence: TGTGCCAGCAGTGCCATCCAGGCAGGACAGGCTTTCTTT.

This clonotype has a count of ten or more. This rearrangement joins TRBV5-4 to TRBJ2-3; D is possibly TRBD1 or TRBD2 (5 bases each). V shed 2 bases and J shed 8 bases, with 15 bases lying between them. The CDR3 sequence is 14 residues long. Per the germline V gene, CDR1 is SGHNT and CDR2 is YYREEE (reference sequence). CDR3 residues: CASSFDRREGTQYF. The DNA for the CDR3 is TGTGCCAGCAGCTTCGACAGACGTGAGGGTACGCAGTATTTT.

This clonotype came up many times. The chain recombines TRBV7-7 with TRBJ2-5, with no clear D. V lost 5 bases and J 5 bases, leaving 12 bases between the germline ends. The germline V gene has CDR1 SSHAT and CDR2 FNYEAQ (reference sequence). The CDR3 length is 13 residues. CDR3 loop: CASSPVVVETQYF. The CDR3 DNA reads TGTGCCAGCAGCCCTGTAGTAGTCGAGACCCAGTACTTC.

The V call is TRBV20-1, the J call TRBJ2-5; 9 bases line up with TRBD2. J lost 7 bases, V lost 5 bases, and 14 bases had no gene match. There are 15 residues in the CDR3. Looked up from germline, CDR1 is DFQATT and CDR2 is SNEGSKA (reference sequence). The CDR3 sequence: CSAALTAGGSWTQYF. As DNA, the CDR3 is TGCAGTGCTGCCCTGACAGCGGGGGGTTCGTGGACCCAGTACTTC.

This clonotype has ten or more counts. J is TRBJ2-3 and V is TRBV5-1; D unresolved. Germline V CDR1 and CDR2: SGHRS, YFSETQ. Trimming removed 4 bases from V and 5 bases from J, with 11 bases in between. This CDR3 region has 13 residues. CDR3 region: CASSPFPGDTQYF. As DNA, the CDR3 is TGCGCCAGCAGCCCCTTCCCCGGAGATACGCAGTATTTT.

This clonotype showed up many times. V is TRBV9 and J is TRBJ2-6, with 11 bases that match TRBD1. The CDR3 spans 18 residues. Germline trimming cut 4 bases from V and 1 base from J; bases unmatched to any gene: 7. Germline values: CDR1 SGDLS, CDR2 YYNGEE. DNA of the CDR3: TGTGCCAGCAGCCCAGGGGACAGGGGGTTATCTGGGGCCAACGTCCTGACTTTC. Protein: CASSPGDRGLSGANVLTF.